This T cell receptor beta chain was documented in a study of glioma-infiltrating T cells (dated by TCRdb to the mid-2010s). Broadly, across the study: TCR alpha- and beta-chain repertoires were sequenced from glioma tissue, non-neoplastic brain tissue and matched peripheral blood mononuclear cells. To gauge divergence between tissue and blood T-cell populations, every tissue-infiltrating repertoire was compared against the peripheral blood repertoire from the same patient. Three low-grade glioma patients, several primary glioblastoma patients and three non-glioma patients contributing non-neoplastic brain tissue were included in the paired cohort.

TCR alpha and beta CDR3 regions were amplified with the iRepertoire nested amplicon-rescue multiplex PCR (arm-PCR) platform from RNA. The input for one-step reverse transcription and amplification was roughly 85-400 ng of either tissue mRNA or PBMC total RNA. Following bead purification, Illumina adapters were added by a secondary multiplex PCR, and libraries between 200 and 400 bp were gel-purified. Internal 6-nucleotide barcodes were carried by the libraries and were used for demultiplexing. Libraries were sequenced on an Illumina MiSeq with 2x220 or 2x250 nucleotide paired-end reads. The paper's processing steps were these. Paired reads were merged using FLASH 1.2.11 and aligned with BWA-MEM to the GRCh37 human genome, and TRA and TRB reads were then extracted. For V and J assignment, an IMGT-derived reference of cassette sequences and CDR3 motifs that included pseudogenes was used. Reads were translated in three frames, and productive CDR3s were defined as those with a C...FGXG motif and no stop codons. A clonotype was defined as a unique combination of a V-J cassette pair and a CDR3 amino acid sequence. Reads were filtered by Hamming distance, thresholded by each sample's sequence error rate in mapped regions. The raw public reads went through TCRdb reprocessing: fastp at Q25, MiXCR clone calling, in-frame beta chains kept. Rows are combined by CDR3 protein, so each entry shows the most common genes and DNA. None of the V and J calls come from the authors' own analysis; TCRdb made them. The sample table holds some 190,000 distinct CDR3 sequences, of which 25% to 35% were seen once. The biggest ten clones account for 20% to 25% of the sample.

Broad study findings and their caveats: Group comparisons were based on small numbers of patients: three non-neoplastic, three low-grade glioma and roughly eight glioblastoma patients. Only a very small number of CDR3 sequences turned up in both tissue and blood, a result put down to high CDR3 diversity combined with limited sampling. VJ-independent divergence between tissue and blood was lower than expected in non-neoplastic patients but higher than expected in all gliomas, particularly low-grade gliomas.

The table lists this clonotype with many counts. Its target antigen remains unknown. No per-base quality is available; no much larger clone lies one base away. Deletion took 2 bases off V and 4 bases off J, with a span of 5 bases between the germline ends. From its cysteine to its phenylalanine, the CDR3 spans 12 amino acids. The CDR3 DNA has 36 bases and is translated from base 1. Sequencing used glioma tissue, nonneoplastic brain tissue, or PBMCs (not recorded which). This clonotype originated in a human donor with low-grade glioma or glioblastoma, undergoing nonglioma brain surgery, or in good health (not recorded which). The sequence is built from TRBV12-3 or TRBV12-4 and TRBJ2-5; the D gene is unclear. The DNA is TGTGCCAGCAGTTTACAGCCAGAGACCCAGTACTTC. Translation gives CASSLQPETQYF.